The next 5 T cell receptor beta chains were all read from a single sample in a study of blood T cells in healthy people across ages. The second PCR ran about 6 to 11 cycles with a sample-barcoded 5' primer and J-beta primers. TCRdb re-called the 5' RACE reads with MiXCR, one entry per CDR3 protein. The data hold hundreds of thousands of distinct CDR3 sequences, with about a fifth observed a single time. The source material was blood. Receptor source: a man aged 65 to 85 in good health.

This clonotype came up a few times. V usage is TRBV3-1 and J usage is TRBJ2-3; the match to TRBD2 covers 10 bases. Germline V gene data show CDR1 as LGHDT and CDR2 as YNNKEL (reference sequence). Germline trimming cut 3 bases from V and 2 bases from J; bases unmatched to any gene: 8. This CDR3 has 17 residues. CDR3 in amino acids: CASSQDILAGITDTQYF. CDR3 sequence (DNA): TGTGCCAGCAGCCAGGATATACTAGCGGGGATCACAGATACGCAGTATTTT.

This clonotype was seen only a few times. CDR3: CASSFWLDEQFF. DNA for the CDR3: TGTGCCAGCAGTTTCTGGTTAGATGAGCAGTTCTTC. V is TRBV28 and J is TRBJ2-5, with D hard to call. The DNA end is more similar to TRBJ2-1, so the J call may be wrong. The CDR3 covers 12 residues. Germline assignment: CDR1 MDHEN and CDR2 SYDVKM.

The rearrangement links TRBV7-7 to TRBJ2-5, with 9 bases lining up with TRBD2. Looked up from germline, CDR1 is SSHAT and CDR2 is FNYEAQ (reference sequence). V lost 6 bases and J lost 0; bases outside the gene matches: 2. The CDR3 is 14 residues long. CDR3 in amino acids: CASSSSGNQETQYF. CDR3 nucleotides: TGTGCCAGCAGTTCTAGCGGGAACCAAGAGACCCAGTACTTC.

The chain links TRBV2 to TRBJ2-5; no clear D. The end of the DNA is better explained by TRBJ2-1, so the J call may be wrong. The CDR3 is 11 amino acids. Germline CDR1 SNHLY, CDR2 FYNNEI. The CDR3 loop reads CASSEVNEQFF. CDR3 nucleotides: TGTGCCAGCAGTGAAGTTAATGAGCAGTTCTTC.

In its sample, this clonotype was seen a few times. The CDR3 sequence: CASSSDGTYEQYF. CDR3 DNA: TGTGCCAGCAGTTCTGACGGAACCTACGAGCAGTACTTC. This rearrangement joins TRBV27 to TRBJ2-7; D unclear. The CDR3 sequence is 13 residues long. With 4 bases removed from V and 2 bases from J, the gap between germline ends came to 9 bases. The germline V gene has CDR1 MNHEY and CDR2 SMNVEV (reference sequence).